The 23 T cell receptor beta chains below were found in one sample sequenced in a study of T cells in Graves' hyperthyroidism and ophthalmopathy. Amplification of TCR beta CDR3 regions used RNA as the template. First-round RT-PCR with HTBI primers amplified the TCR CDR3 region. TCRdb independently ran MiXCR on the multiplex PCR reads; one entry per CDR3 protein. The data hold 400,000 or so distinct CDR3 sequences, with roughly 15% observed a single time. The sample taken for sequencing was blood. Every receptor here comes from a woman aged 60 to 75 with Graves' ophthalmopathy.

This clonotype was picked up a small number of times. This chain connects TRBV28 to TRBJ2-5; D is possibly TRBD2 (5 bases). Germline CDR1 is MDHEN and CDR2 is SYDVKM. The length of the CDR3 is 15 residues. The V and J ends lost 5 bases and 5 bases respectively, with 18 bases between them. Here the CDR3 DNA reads TGTGCCAGCAGTCAAAGGCGGGCCCGCGGGGAGACCCAGTACTTC. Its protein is CASSQRRARGETQYF.

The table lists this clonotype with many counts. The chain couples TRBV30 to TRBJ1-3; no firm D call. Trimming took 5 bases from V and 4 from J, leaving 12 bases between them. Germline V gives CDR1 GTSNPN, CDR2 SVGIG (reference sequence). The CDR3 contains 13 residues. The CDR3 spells CAWGILAGNTIYF. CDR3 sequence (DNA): TGTGCCTGGGGGATCTTAGCAGGAAACACCATATATTTT.

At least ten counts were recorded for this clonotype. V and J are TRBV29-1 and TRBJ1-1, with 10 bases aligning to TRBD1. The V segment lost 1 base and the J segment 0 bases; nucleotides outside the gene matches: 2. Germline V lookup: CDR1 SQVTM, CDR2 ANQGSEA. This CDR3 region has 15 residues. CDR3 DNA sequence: TGCAGCGTTGAAGGACAGGGGGCCGTGAACACTGAAGCTTTCTTT. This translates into CSVEGQGAVNTEAFF.

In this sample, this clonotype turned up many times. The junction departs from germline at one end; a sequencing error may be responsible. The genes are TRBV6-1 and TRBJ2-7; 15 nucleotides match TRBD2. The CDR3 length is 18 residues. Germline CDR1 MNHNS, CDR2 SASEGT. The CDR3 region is CASRSLGLAGGISYEQYF. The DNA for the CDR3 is TGTGCCAGCAGATCACTGGGACTAGCGGGAGGAATATCCTACGAACAGTACTTC.

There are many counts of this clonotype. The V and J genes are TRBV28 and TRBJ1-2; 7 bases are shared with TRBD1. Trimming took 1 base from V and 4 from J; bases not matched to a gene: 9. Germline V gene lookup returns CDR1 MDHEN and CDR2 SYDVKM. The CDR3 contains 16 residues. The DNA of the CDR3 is TGTGCCAGCAGTTTATTCCCTGCGGGACAGACCTATGGCTACACCTTC. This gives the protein CASSLFPAGQTYGYTF.

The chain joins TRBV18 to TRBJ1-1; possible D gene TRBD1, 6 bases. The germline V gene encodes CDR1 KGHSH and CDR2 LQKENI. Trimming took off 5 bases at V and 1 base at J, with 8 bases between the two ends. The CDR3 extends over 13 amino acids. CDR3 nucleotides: TGTGCCAGCTCAATGGACAGGAACACTGAAGCTTTCTTT. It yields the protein CASSMDRNTEAFF.

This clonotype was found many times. In DNA, the CDR3 is TGTGCCAGCACCAAATCCGGGACAGGGTGGTACACTGAAGCTTTCTTT. It specifies CASTKSGTGWYTEAFF. This sequence joins TRBV28 and TRBJ1-1, with 9 bases lining up with TRBD1. This CDR3 has 16 residues. Looked up from germline, CDR1 is MDHEN and CDR2 is SYDVKM. The ends lost 7 bases at V and 3 bases at J; junction bases unmatched: 12.

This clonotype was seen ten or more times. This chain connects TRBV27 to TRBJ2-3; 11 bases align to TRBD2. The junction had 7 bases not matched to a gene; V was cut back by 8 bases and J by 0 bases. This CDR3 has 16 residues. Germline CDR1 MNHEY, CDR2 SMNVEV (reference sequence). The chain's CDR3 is CASGRLAGTSTDTQYF. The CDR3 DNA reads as TGTGCCAGCGGGAGACTAGCGGGGACTAGCACAGATACGCAGTATTTT.

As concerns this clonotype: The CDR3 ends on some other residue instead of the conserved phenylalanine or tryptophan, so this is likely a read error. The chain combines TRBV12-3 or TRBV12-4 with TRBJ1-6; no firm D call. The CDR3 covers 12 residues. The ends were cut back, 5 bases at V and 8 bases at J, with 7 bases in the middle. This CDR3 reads CASSQQHSPLHS. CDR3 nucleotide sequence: TGTGCCAGCAGTCAACAGCATTCACCCCTCCACTCT.

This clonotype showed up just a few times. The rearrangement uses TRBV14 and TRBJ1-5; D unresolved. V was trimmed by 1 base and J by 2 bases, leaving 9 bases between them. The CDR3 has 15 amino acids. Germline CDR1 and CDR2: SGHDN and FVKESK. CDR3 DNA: TGTGCCAGCAGCCAAGGGGGTGAGGGCAATCAGCCCCAGCATTTT. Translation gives CASSQGGEGNQPQHF.

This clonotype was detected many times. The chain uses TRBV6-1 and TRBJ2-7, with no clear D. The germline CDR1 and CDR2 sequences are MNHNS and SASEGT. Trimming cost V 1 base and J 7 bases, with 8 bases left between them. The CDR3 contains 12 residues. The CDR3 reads CASSEGWGEQYF. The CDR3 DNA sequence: TGTGCCAGCAGTGAAGGTTGGGGAGAGCAGTACTTC.

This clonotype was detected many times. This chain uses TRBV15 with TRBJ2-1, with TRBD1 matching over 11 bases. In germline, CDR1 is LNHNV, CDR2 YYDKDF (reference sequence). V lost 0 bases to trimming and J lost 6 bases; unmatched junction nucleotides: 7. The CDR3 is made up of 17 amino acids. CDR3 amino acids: CATSRDSGQGGSNEQFF. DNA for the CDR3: TGTGCCACCAGCAGAGATTCGGGACAGGGGGGAAGCAATGAGCAGTTCTTC.

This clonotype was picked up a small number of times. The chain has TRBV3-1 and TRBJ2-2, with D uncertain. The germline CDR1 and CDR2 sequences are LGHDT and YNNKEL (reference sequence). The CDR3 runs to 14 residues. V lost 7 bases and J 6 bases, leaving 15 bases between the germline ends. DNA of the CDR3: TGTGCCAGCACCACAAGAGTACCAGCCGGGGAGCTGTTTTTT. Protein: CASTTRVPAGELFF.

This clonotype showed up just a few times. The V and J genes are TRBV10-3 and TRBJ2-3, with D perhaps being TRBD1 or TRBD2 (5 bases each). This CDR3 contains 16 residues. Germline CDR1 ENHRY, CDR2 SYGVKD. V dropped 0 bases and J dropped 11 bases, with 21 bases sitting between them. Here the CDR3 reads CAISESGRVGMGVQYF. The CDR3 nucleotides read TGTGCCATCAGTGAGTCGGGACGTGTAGGGATGGGGGTGCAGTATTTT.

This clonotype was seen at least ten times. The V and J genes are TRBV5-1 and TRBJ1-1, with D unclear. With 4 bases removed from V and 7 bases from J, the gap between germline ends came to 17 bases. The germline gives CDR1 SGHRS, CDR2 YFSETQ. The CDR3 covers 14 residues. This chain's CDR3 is CASSPEIGIVEAFF. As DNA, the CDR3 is TGCGCCAGCAGCCCGGAGATAGGGATCGTTGAAGCTTTCTTT.

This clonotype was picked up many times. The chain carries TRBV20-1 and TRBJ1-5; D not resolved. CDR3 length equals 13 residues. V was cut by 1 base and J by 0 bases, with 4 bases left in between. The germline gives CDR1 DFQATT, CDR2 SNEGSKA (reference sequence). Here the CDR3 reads CSARGNSNQPQHF. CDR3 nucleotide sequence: TGCAGTGCTAGAGGCAATAGCAATCAGCCCCAGCATTTT.

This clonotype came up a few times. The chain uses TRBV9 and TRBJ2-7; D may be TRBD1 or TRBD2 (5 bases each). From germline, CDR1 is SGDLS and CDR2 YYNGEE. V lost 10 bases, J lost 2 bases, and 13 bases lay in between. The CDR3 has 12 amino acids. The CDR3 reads CAESRETYEQYF. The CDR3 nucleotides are TGTGCCGAAAGCAGGGAGACCTACGAGCAGTACTTC.

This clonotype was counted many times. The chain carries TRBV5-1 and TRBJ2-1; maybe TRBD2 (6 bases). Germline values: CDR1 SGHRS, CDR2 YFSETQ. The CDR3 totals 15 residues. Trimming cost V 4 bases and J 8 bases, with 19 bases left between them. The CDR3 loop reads CASSPDGYSGDEQFF. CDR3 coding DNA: TGCGCCAGCAGCCCCGACGGGTATTCGGGGGATGAGCAGTTCTTC.

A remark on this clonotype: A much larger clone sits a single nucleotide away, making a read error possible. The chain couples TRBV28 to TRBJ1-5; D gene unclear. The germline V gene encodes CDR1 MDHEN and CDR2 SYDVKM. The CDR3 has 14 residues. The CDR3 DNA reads TGTGTCAGCAGTAGCTTAGATAGCAATCAGCCCCAGCATTTT. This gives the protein CVSSSLDSNQPQHF.

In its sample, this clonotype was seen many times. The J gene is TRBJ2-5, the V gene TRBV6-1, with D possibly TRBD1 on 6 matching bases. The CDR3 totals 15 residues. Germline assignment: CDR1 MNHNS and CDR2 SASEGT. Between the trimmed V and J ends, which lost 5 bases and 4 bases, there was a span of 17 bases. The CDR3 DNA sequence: TGTGCCAGCAGTACGAGCGGCGGCAGGGGAGAGACCCAGTACTTC. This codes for CASSTSGGRGETQYF.

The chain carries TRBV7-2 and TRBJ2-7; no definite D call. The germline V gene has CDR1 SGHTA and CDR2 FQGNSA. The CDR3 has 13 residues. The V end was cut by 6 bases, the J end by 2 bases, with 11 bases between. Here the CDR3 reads CASSSAPTYEQYF. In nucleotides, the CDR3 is TGTGCCAGCAGTTCGGCCCCCACCTACGAGCAGTACTTC. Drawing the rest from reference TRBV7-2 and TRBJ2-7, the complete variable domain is GAGVSQSPSNKVTEKGKDVELRCDPISGHTALYWYRQSLGQGLEFLIYFQGNSAPDKSGLPSDRFSAERTGGSVSTLTIQRTQQEDSAVYLCASSSAPTYEQYFGPGTRLTVT.

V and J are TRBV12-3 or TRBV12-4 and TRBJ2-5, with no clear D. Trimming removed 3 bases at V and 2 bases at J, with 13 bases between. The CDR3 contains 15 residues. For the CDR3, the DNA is TGTGCCAGCAGTTTTAGGGTAGGGCAGCAAGAGACCCAGTACTTC. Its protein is CASSFRVGQQETQYF.

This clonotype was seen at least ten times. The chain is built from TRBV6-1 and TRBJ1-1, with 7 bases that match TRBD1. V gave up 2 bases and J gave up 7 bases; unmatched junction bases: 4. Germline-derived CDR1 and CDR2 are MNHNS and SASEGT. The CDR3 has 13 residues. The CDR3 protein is CASSESRTGEAFF. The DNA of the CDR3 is TGTGCCAGCAGTGAAAGCAGGACAGGTGAAGCTTTCTTT.